This record concerns one T cell receptor beta chain sequence. Its antigen remains unidentified. V was shortened by 6 bases and J by 4 bases, with 18 bases between the two germline ends. The V gene's germline CDR1 is SGDLS and CDR2 YYNGEE. The CDR3 covers 15 residues. Measured with immunoSEQ multiplex PCR; TCRdb has only the in-frame clones, and not every one. The sample has some 130,000 clones; 90% to 95% are singletons. This specimen belongs to a study of graft-versus-host responses after intestinal transplantation. About the research overall: Each recipient received anti-thymocyte globulin induction, then tacrolimus and steroids for 2 to 4 years.

Study conclusions and caveats: With peak circulating GvH clone levels came an association with early post-transplant HvG declines. Some GvH clones appeared in ileal mucosa or blood before recipient bone marrow.

This TCR came from a human donor who received an intestinal transplant. The input for sequencing was unstimulated CD8+ T cells sorted from spleen or lymph node cells, taken before intestinal transplant. This chain uses TRBV9 with TRBJ2-3; D might be TRBD2 (5 bases). CDR3 nucleotide sequence: TGTGCCAGCAAGAAGGGCGGGTCGGGCGCAGATACGCAGTATTTT. Its protein product is CASKKGGSGADTQYF.